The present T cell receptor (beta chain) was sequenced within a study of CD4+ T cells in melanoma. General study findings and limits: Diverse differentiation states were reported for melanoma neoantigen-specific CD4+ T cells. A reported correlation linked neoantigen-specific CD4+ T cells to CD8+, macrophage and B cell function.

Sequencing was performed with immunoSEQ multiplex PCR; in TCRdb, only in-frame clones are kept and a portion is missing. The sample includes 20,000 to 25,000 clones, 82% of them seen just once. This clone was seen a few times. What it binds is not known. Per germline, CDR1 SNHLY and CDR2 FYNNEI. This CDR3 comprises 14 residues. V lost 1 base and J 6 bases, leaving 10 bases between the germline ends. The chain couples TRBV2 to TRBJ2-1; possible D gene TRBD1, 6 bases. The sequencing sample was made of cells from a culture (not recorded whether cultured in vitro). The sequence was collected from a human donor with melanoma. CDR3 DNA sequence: TGTGCCAGCAGTGAAGTCTTACAGGGCAATGAGCAGTTCTTC. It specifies CASSEVLQGNEQFF.